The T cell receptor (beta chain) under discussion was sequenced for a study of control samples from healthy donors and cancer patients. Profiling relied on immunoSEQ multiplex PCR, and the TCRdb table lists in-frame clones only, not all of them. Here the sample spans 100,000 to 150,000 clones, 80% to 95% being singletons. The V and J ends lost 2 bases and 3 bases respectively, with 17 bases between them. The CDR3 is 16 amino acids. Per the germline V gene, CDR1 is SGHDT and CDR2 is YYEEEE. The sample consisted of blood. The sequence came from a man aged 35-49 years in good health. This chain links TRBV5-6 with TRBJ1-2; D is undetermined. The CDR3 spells CASSLFGGPIYYGYTF. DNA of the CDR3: TGTGCCAGCAGCTTATTCGGAGGGCCGATTTACTATGGCTACACCTTC.